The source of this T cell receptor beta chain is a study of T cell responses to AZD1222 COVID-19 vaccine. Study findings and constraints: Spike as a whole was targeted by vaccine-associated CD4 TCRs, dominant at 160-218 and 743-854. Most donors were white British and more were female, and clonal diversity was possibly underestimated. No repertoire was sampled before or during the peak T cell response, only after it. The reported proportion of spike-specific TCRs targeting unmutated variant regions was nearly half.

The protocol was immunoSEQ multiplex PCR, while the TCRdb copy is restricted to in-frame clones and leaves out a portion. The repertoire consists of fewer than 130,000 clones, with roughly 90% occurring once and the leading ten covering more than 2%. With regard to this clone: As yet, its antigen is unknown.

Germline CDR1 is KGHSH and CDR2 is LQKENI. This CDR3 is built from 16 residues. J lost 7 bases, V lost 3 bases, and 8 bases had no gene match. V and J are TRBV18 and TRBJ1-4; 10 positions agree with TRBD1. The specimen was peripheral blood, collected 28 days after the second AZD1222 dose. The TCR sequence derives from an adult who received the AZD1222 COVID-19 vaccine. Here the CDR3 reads CASSPATGGGGEKLFF. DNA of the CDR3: TGTGCCAGCTCACCTGCGACAGGGGGCGGTGGTGAAAAACTGTTTTTT.